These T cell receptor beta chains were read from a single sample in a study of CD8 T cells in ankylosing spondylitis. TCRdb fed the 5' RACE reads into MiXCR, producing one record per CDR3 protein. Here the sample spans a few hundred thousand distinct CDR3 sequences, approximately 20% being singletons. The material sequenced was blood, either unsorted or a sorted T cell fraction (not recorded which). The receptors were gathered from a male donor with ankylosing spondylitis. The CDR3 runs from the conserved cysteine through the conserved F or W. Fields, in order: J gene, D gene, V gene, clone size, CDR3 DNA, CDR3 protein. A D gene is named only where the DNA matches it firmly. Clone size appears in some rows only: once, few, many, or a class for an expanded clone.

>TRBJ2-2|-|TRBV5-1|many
TGCGCCAGCAGCTTGGTAGGGAACGCGAACACCGGGGAGCTGTTTTTT
CASSLVGNANTGELFF
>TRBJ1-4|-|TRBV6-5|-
TGTGCCACCCTGACAACCACGGGTCAACTGTTTTTT
CATLTTTGQLFF
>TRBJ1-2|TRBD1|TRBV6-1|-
TGTGCCAGCCGGAGAGACAGGGCTAACTATGGCTACACCTTC
CASRRDRANYGYTF
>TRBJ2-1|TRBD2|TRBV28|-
TGTGCCAGCAGAATACTAGCGGGAGCCTACAATGAGCAGTTCTTC
CASRILAGAYNEQFF
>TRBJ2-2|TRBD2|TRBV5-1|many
TGCGCCAGCAGCCTCGCGGGAGGCGGAAATACCGGGGAGCTGTTTTTT
CASSLAGGGNTGELFF
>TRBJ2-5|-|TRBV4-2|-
TGTGCCAGCAGCCAACCCCGCGGACGGGAGACCCAGTACTTC
CASSQPRGRETQYF
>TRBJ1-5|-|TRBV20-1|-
TGCAGTGCTAGAGATCGAGGGAATCAGCCCCAGCATTTT
CSARDRGNQPQHF
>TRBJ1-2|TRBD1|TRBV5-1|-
TGCGCCAGCAGCTTGGCGACAGGGGGCGAGGTTAACTATGGCTACACCTTC
CASSLATGGEVNYGYTF
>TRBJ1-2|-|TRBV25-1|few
TGTGCCAGCAGGGGCCTGTATGGCTACACCTTC
CASRGLYGYTF
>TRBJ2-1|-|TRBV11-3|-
TGTGCCAGCAGCTCACAGCCGTCACCCTCCTACAATGAGCAGTTCTTC
CASSSQPSPSYNEQFF
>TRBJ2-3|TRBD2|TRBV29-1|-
TGCAGCGTTGTAATAGCGGGAGTGGGAGATACGCAGTATTTT
CSVVIAGVGDTQYF
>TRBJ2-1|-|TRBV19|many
TGTGCCAGTAGTATGCAGGGGAAAAATGAGCAGTTCTTC
CASSMQGKNEQFF
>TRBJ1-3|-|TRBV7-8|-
TGTGCCAGCAGCTTCGTCGCGTCCCGTCCCGGAAACACCATATATTTT
CASSFVASRPGNTIYF
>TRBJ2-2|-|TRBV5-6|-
TGTGCCAGCATCGGCCGAGTGAACACCGGGGAGCTGTTTTTT
CASIGRVNTGELFF
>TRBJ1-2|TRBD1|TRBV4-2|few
TGTGCCAGCAGCTTCGACAGGGAAGAGGCCTATGGCTACACCTTC
CASSFDREEAYGYTF
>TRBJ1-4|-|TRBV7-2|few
TGTGCCAGCAGGACGGACGGTAATGAAAAACTGTTTTTT
CASRTDGNEKLFF
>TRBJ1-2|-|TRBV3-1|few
TGTGCCAGCAGCCATCCCCCCTATGGCTACACCTTC
CASSHPPYGYTF
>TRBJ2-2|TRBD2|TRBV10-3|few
TGTGCCATCAGTGACGGGACTAGTTCCCCCGGGGAGCTGTTTTTT
CAISDGTSSPGELFF
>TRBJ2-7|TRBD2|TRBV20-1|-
TGCAGTGCTAGAGGAGCGGGGTACGGCCACGAGCAGTACTTC
CSARGAGYGHEQYF
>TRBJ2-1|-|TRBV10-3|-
TGTGCCCACGCCTCGGGGTCCTCTTACAATGAGCAGTTCTTC
CAHASGSSYNEQFF
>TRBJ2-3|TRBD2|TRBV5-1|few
TGCGCCAGCAGCATTGGACTAGCGGGATTCACAGATACGCAGTATTTT
CASSIGLAGFTDTQYF
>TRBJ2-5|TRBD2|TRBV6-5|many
TGTGCCAGCAGTTTCGGGACTAGCGGAGCCCAGGGGACCCAGTACTTC
CASSFGTSGAQGTQYF